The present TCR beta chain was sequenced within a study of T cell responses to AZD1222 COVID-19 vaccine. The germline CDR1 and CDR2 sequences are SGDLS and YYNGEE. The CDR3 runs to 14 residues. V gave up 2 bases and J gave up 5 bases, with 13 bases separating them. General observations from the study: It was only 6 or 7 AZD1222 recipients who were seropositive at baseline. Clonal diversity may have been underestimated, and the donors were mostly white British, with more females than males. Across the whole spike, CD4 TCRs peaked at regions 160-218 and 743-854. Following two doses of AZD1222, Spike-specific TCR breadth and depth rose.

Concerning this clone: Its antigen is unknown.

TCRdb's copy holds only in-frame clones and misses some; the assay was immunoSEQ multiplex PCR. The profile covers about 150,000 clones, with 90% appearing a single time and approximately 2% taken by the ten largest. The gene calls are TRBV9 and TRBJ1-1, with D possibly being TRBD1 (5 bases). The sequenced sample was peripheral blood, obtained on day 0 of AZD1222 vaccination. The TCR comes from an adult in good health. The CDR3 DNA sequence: TGTGCCAGCAGCGTGGGCCAGGGTGGAACTGAAGCTTTCTTT. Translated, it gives CASSVGQGGTEAFF. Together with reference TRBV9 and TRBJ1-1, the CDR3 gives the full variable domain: DSGVTQTPKHLITATGQRVTLRCSPRSGDLSVYWYQQSLDQGLQFLIQYYNGEERAKGNILERFSAQQFPDLHSELNLSSLELGDSALYFCASSVGQGGTEAFFGQGTRLTVV.